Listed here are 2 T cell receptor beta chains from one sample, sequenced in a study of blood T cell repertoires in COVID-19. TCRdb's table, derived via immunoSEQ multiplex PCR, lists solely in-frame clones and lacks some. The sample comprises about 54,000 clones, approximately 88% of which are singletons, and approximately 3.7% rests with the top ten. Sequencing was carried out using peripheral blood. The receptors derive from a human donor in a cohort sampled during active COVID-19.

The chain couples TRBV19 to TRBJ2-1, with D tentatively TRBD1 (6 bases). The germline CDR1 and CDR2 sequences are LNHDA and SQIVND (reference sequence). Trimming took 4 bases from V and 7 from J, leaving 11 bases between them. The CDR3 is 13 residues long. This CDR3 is CASSNMGANEQFF. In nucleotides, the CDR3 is TGTGCCAGTAGTAATATGGGGGCTAATGAGCAGTTCTTC.

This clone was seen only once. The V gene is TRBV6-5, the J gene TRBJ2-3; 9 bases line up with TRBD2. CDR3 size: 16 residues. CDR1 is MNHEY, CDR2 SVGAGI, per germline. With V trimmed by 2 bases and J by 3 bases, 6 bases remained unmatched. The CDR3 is CASSYGAGGRTDTQYF. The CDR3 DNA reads TGTGCCAGCAGTTACGGAGCGGGAGGCAGAACAGATACGCAGTATTTT.